Each of the 25 T cell receptor beta chains below was sequenced from the same sample in a study of identical twins. TCRdb re-called the 5' RACE reads with MiXCR, one entry per CDR3 protein. The sample includes fewer than 450,000 distinct CDR3 sequences, 9% of them seen just once. Material: naive T cells sorted from blood. The receptors here all came from a woman between 50 and 59 years old in good health.

CDR3 DNA sequence: TGTGCCAGCAGCATACACAGGGGCAATGAGCAGTTCTTC. Its protein product is CASSIHRGNEQFF. The chain couples TRBV7-3 to TRBJ2-1; 7 nucleotides agree with TRBD1. J was trimmed by 6 bases and V by 5 bases; bases with no gene match: 4. The CDR3 totals 13 residues. From germline, CDR1 is SGHTA and CDR2 FQGTGA.

This clonotype was found a few times. This chain connects TRBV6-4 to TRBJ2-1, with D uncertain. There are 12 residues in the CDR3. The V gene lost 7 bases and the J gene lost 2 bases, with 6 bases spanning the gap. Per the germline V gene, CDR1 is MRHNA and CDR2 is SNTAGT. This CDR3 is CASTGPYNEQFF. DNA of the CDR3: TGTGCCAGCACTGGCCCCTACAATGAGCAGTTCTTC.

This chain uses TRBV9 with TRBJ2-1, with D unresolved. Germline V gene lookup returns CDR1 SGDLS and CDR2 YYNGEE. Trimming left V 1 base short and J 8 bases short, with 16 bases between. The CDR3 consists of 15 residues. This CDR3 reads CASSVSPDQRHEQFF. The CDR3 nucleotides are TGTGCCAGCAGCGTATCTCCCGACCAGCGCCATGAGCAGTTCTTC.

This clonotype was counted many times. The chain is built from TRBV29-1 and TRBJ1-6; the D is unclear. From germline, CDR1 is SQVTM and CDR2 ANQGSEA. The CDR3 is made up of 12 amino acids. The V end lost 1 base, the J end lost 13 bases, and 11 bases lay between the germline ends. Written as DNA, the CDR3 is TGCAGCGTTGAAGTCCCAGGTTTGCCCCTCCACTTT. Translated, it gives CSVEVPGLPLHF.

V is TRBV27 and J is TRBJ2-1, with a tentative D call TRBD1 (6 bases). V lost 6 bases and J lost 8, with 17 bases in between. The germline CDR1 and CDR2 sequences are MNHEY and SMNVEV (reference sequence). The CDR3 is 14 amino acids. CDR3 in amino acids: CASSPGTKSHEQFF. In DNA, the CDR3 is TGTGCCAGCAGCCCCGGGACAAAATCCCATGAGCAGTTCTTC.

The chain combines TRBV7-9 with TRBJ2-3; possibly TRBD1 for D (5 bases). The CDR3 spans 12 residues. CDR1 and CDR2 (germline): SEHNR, FQNEAQ (reference sequence). Between the trimmed V and J ends, which lost 8 bases and 5 bases, there was a span of 11 bases. This CDR3 reads CASAQGIDTQYF. The DNA for the CDR3 is TGTGCCAGCGCTCAGGGTATAGATACGCAGTATTTT. The full variable domain, its missing parts supplied by reference TRBV7-9 and TRBJ2-3, is DTGVSQNPRHKITKRGQNVTFRCDPISEHNRLYWYRQTLGQGPEFLTYFQNEAQLEKSRLLSDRFSAERPKGSFSTLEIQRTEQGDSAMYLCASAQGIDTQYFGPGTRLTVL.

Ten or more counts support this clonotype. This sequence joins TRBV5-1 and TRBJ2-7; D is uncertain. Germline values: CDR1 SGHRS, CDR2 YFSETQ. There are 14 residues in the CDR3. The V and J ends lost 0 bases and 0 bases respectively, with 7 bases between them. CDR3 nucleotide sequence: TGCGCCAGCAGCTTGGATGCTAGCTCCTACGAGCAGTACTTC. Protein sequence: CASSLDASSYEQYF.

This clonotype came up a few times. The chain is built from TRBV20-1 and TRBJ2-7; D remains unclear. This CDR3 comprises 10 residues. Germline V gives CDR1 DFQATT, CDR2 SNEGSKA (reference sequence). The V end was cut by 5 bases, the J end by 8 bases, with 10 bases between. CDR3 residues: CSAGVGKQYF. The CDR3 DNA follows: TGCAGTGCTGGAGTTGGTAAGCAGTACTTC.

Comments on this clonotype: A read error may explain this, as a much larger clone is one base away. V usage is TRBV7-9 and J usage is TRBJ2-2, with D perhaps given as TRBD1 or TRBD2 (5 bases each). CDR3 length: 15 residues. Germline values: CDR1 SEHNR, CDR2 FQNEAQ (reference sequence). CDR3 nucleotides: TGTGCCAGCAGCCCATCCAAGCCGGGGACCGGGGTGCTGTTTTTT. Protein: CASSPSKPGTGVLFF.

This clonotype has a handful of counts. The chain recombines TRBV30 with TRBJ2-7, with 7 positions matching TRBD1. From germline, CDR1 is GTSNPN and CDR2 SVGIG (reference sequence). Trimming at V came to 2 bases and at J to 4 bases, leaving 14 bases not matched to a gene. There are 16 residues in the CDR3. CDR3 amino acids: CAWSPLDRDLMYEQYF. The CDR3 DNA reads TGTGCCTGGAGTCCCCTCGACAGGGACCTTATGTACGAGCAGTACTTC. Looking up the rest from reference TRBV30 and TRBJ2-7 gives the full variable domain: SQTIHQWPATLVQPVGSPLSLECTVEGTSNPNLYWYRQAAGRGLQLLFYSVGIGQISSEVPQNLSASRPQDRQFILSSKKLLLSDSGFYLCAWSPLDRDLMYEQYFGPGTRLTVT.

This clonotype was detected many times. The junction differs from germline at one of its ends, possibly a read error. This chain uses TRBV15 with TRBJ2-2, with 12 bases aligning to TRBD2. The CDR3 sequence is 19 residues long. CDR1 and CDR2 (germline): LNHNV, YYDKDF (reference sequence). CDR3 sequence: CATSDELGLAGLGAGELFF. Here the CDR3 DNA reads TGTGCCACCAGCGACGAACTCGGACTAGCGGGATTGGGCGCCGGTGAGCTGTTTTTT.

This rearrangement joins TRBV24-1 to TRBJ2-1, with 9 bases lining up with TRBD1. CDR3 length equals 18 residues. Germline lookup yields CDR1 KGHDR and CDR2 SFDVKD. V shed 5 bases, J shed 0 bases, and the junction held 10 bases outside the gene matches. The CDR3: CATSGRDRVPHSYNEQFF. The CDR3 bases are TGTGCCACCAGTGGACGGGACAGGGTCCCTCACTCCTACAATGAGCAGTTCTTC.

This clonotype has more than one count but fewer than ten. This rearrangement joins TRBV12-3 or TRBV12-4 to TRBJ2-3; D unresolved. The CDR3 length is 13 residues. V was clipped by 5 bases and J by 3 bases, with 9 bases between them. CDR3 sequence: CASSPYITDTQYF. The CDR3 DNA sequence: TGTGCCAGCAGTCCGTATATAACAGATACGCAGTATTTT.

This clonotype was counted between two and nine times. This chain's CDR3 is CASNGDGNEQFF. The CDR3 DNA is TGTGCCAGCAACGGGGACGGCAATGAGCAGTTCTTC. The V call is TRBV12-3 or TRBV12-4, the J call TRBJ2-1; D possibly uses TRBD1 or TRBD2 (5 bases each). This CDR3 has 12 residues. V lost 7 bases and J lost 6, with 10 bases in between.

There are many counts of this clonotype. Germline is not matched at one junction end, which may reflect a read error. The genes are TRBV4-2 and TRBJ2-3; D call uncertain. Germline-derived CDR1 and CDR2 are LGHNA and YNFKEQ. The CDR3 length is 13 residues. CDR3 loop: CASSHLSIDTQYF. CDR3 DNA: TGTGCCAGCAGCCACCTTAGCATAGATACGCAGTATTTT.

The chain carries TRBV14 and TRBJ2-7, with D possibly TRBD2 on 6 matching bases. The germline CDR1 and CDR2 sequences are SGHDN and FVKESK. Trimming left V 4 bases short and J 2 bases short, with 9 bases between. This CDR3 spans 13 amino acids. The CDR3 DNA is TGTGCCAGCAGCCGGTCTAGCGCCTACGAGCAGTACGTC. As protein: CASSRSSAYEQYV.

This clonotype was picked up a small number of times. This chain uses TRBV15 with TRBJ1-4; TRBD1 is a possible D gene (6 bases). V was pared by 1 base and J by 7 bases, with 19 bases between. Germline V gene data show CDR1 as LNHNV and CDR2 as YYDKDF (reference sequence). The CDR3 has 17 amino acids. Written as DNA, the CDR3 is TGTGCCACCAGCAGAGCTGCGGGGGCGGATGGGCCTGAAAAACTGTTTTTT. Amino acid sequence: CATSRAAGADGPEKLFF.

This chain links TRBV12-3 or TRBV12-4 with TRBJ1-6, with no clear D. The CDR3 spans 15 residues. Trimming took off 4 bases at V and 6 bases at J, with 13 bases between the two ends. The CDR3 DNA follows: TGTGCCAGCAGTTCTTTATTCGGTGGTAATTCACCCCTCCACTTT. It specifies CASSSLFGGNSPLHF.

In its sample, this clonotype was seen a few times. The chain has TRBV20-1 and TRBJ2-7; D is uncertain. The CDR3 loop spans 13 amino acids. Trimming pared 6 bases from V and 0 bases from J, leaving 12 bases between. Per the germline V gene, CDR1 is DFQATT and CDR2 is SNEGSKA (reference sequence). This chain's CDR3 is CSARRPSSYEQYF. The CDR3 DNA reads as TGCAGTGCCAGACGACCAAGCTCCTACGAGCAGTACTTC.

This clonotype has a handful of counts. The V and J genes are TRBV29-1 and TRBJ1-3; D is unresolved. The CDR3 is 13 residues long. Germline lookup yields CDR1 SQVTM and CDR2 ANQGSEA. With 4 bases removed from V and 0 bases from J, the gap between germline ends came to 7 bases. The CDR3 DNA reads as TGCAGCGTTGTCCGGGCCTCTGGAAACACCATATATTTT. Translation: CSVVRASGNTIYF.

This clonotype has just a few counts. The V and J genes are TRBV12-3 or TRBV12-4 and TRBJ2-5; D possibly corresponds to TRBD2 (5 bases). The CDR3 loop spans 14 amino acids. V dropped 6 bases and J dropped 7 bases, with 18 bases sitting between them. The CDR3 DNA reads as TGTGCCAGCAGAACGACCCCGGGCCGGGGGACCCAGTACTTC. Translating gives CASRTTPGRGTQYF.

The chain couples TRBV6-5 to TRBJ1-6; D gene unclear. Germline-derived CDR1 and CDR2 are MNHEY and SVGAGI. The length of the CDR3 is 13 residues. V was shortened by 0 bases and J by 10 bases, with 7 bases between the two germline ends. The CDR3 nucleotides are TGTGCCAGCAGTTACTCGACTGGGTCACCCCTCCACTTT. It translates to CASSYSTGSPLHF.

In its sample, this clonotype was seen many times. V and J are TRBV12-3 or TRBV12-4 and TRBJ2-1; no reliable D call. V was clipped by 6 bases and J by 6 bases, with 12 bases between them. This CDR3 contains 13 residues. The CDR3 region has the DNA TGTGCCAGCAGCCCCACAGCGAGCAATGAGCAGTTCTTC. Translated: CASSPTASNEQFF.

This clonotype was observed a few times. J is TRBJ1-1 and V is TRBV7-9, with D tentatively TRBD1 (6 bases). Trimming shortened V by 9 bases and J by 1 base, and 12 bases separated the two germline ends. Germline CDR1 reads SEHNR; CDR2 reads FQNEAQ (reference sequence). This CDR3 has 13 amino acids. The CDR3 DNA is TGTGCCAGTACCCGGGGGCCGAACACTGAAGCTTTCTTT. Translating gives CASTRGPNTEAFF. Variable domain in full (rest from reference TRBV7-9 and TRBJ1-1): DTGVSQNPRHKITKRGQNVTFRCDPISEHNRLYWYRQTLGQGPEFLTYFQNEAQLEKSRLLSDRFSAERPKGSFSTLEIQRTEQGDSAMYLCASTRGPNTEAFFGQGTRLTVV.

This clonotype was seen repeatedly, ten times or more. Written as DNA, the CDR3 is TGCAGTGCCGTGGGACTAGCGGGAGTACCCCTCGAGCAGTACGTC. It codes for CSAVGLAGVPLEQYV. The chain has TRBV20-1 and TRBJ2-7, with 14 bases aligning to TRBD2. Unmatched junction bases numbered 10, after V lost 6 bases and J lost 6 bases. CDR1 is DFQATT and CDR2 is SNEGSKA in the germline V gene (reference sequence). The CDR3 is 15 residues long.